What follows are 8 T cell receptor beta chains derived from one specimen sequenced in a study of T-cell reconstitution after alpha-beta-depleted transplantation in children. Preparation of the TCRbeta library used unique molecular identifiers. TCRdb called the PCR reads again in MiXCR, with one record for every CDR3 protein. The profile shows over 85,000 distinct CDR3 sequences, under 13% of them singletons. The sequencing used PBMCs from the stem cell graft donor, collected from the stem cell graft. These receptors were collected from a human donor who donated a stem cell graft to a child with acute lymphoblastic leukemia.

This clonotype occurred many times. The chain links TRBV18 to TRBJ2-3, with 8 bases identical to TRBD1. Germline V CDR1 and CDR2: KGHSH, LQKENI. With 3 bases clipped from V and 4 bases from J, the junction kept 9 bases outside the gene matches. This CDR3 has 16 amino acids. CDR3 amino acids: CASSPLGQGWADTQYF. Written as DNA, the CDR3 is TGTGCCAGCTCACCCCTTGGACAGGGATGGGCAGATACGCAGTATTTT. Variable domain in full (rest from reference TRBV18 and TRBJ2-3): NAGVMQNPRHLVRRRGQEARLRCSPMKGHSHVYWYRQLPEEGLKFMVYLQKENIIDESGMPKERFSAEFPKEGPSILRIQQVVRGDSAAYFCASSPLGQGWADTQYFGPGTRLTVL.

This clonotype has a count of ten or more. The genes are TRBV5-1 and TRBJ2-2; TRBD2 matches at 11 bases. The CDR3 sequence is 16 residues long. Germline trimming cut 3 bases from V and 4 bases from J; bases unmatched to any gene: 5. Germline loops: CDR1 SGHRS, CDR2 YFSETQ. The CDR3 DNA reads TGCGCCAGCAGCTCCGGGGGGACTAGCGGCACCGGGGAGCTGTTTTTT. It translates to CASSSGGTSGTGELFF.

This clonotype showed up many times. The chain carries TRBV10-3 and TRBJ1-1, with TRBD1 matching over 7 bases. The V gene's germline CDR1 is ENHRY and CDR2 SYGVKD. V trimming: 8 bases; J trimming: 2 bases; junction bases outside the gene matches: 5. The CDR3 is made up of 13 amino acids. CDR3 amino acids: CAIRQGGNTEAFF. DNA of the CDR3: TGTGCCATCCGACAGGGAGGAAACACTGAAGCTTTCTTT.

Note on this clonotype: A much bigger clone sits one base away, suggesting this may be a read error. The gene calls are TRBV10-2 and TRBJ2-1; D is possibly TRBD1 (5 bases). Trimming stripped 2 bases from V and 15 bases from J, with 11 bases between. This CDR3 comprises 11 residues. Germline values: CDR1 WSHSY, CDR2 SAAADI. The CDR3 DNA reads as TGCGCCAGCAGTGAGAACCAGGGTCTGTTCTTC. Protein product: CASSENQGLFF.

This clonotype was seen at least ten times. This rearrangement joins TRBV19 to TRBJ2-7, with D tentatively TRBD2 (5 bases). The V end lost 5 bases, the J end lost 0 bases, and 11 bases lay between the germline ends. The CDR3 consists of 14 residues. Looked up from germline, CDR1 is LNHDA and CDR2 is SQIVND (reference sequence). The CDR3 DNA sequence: TGTGCCAGTAGTCCGGACGGGAACTCCTACGAGCAGTACTTC. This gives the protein CASSPDGNSYEQYF.

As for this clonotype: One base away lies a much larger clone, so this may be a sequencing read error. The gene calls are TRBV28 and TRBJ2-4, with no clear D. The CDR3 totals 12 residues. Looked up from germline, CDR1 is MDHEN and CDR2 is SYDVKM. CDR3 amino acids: CASRPNKNSQYF. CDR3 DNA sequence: TGTGCCAGCAGACCCAACAAAAACAGTCAGTACTTC.

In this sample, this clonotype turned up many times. CDR3 in amino acids: CAISEGQDPYNSPLHF. The CDR3 DNA follows: TGTGCCATCAGTGAGGGACAGGACCCTTATAATTCACCCCTCCACTTT. This chain uses TRBV10-3 with TRBJ1-6, with 7 bases identical to TRBD1. V gave up 2 bases and J gave up 4 bases; unmatched junction bases: 5. CDR1 and CDR2 (germline): ENHRY, SYGVKD. This CDR3 is built from 16 residues.

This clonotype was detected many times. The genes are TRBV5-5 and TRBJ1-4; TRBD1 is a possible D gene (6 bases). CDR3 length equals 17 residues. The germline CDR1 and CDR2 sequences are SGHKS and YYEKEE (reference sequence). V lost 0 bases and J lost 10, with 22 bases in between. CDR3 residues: CASSLAGGTTSWGKLFF. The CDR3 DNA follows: TGTGCCAGCAGCTTGGCCGGCGGGACAACGTCCTGGGGAAAACTGTTTTTT.